Below, 17 T cell receptor beta chains from the same sample are listed, as sequenced in a study of spatial heterogeneity in lung cancer. Study findings and constraints: Tumoral mutation counts were tracked by counts of expanded intratumoral alpha and beta TCRs.

Their specific antigens are unknown. TCRdb re-analysed the 5' RACE reads in MiXCR, keeping a single row per CDR3 protein. Of fewer than 30,000 distinct CDR3 sequences listed, approximately 7% are singletons. Sample time point: sample taken at primary tumor resection. The sequencing here drew on lung tumor tissue, taken at surgery. These receptors were obtained from a male donor with early-stage non-small cell lung cancer.

This clonotype was seen repeatedly, ten times or more. The chain joins TRBV28 to TRBJ2-6, with 9 bases matching TRBD1. The CDR3 totals 14 residues. The V gene end was trimmed by 7 bases and the J gene end by 11 bases; junction bases not matched to a gene: 9. Germline values: CDR1 MDHEN, CDR2 SYDVKM. CDR3 residues: CASITPGQGDVLTF. The CDR3, as DNA: TGTGCCAGCATCACTCCGGGACAGGGCGACGTCCTGACTTTC.

This clonotype has only a few counts. This chain uses TRBV20-1 with TRBJ2-3; no reliable D call. The CDR3 consists of 11 residues. Germline lookup yields CDR1 DFQATT and CDR2 SNEGSKA (reference sequence). V lost 2 bases to trimming and J lost 4 bases, with 4 bases between them. This chain's CDR3 is CSARLADTQYF. The CDR3 DNA sequence: TGCAGTGCTAGATTAGCAGATACGCAGTATTTT.

This clonotype was picked up many times. The chain recombines TRBV7-2 with TRBJ2-1; TRBD2 matches 8 bases. With 5 bases clipped from V and 5 bases from J, the junction kept 8 bases outside the gene matches. Germline values: CDR1 SGHTA, CDR2 FQGNSA. CDR3 length: 15 residues. The CDR3 region has the DNA TGTGCCAGCAGCACTGTAGCGGGATCACACAATGAGCAGTTCTTC. It encodes CASSTVAGSHNEQFF.

This clonotype came up many times. The gene calls are TRBV20-1 and TRBJ2-7; D is unclear. The CDR3 is made up of 11 amino acids. The V end lost 2 bases, the J end lost 7 bases, and 9 bases lay between the germline ends. CDR1 is DFQATT, CDR2 SNEGSKA, per germline (reference sequence). The CDR3 loop reads CSARLGWEQYF. The CDR3 region has the DNA TGCAGTGCTAGACTGGGCTGGGAGCAGTACTTC.

This clonotype was seen repeatedly, ten times or more. This chain joins TRBV7-2 and TRBJ2-7; D gene uncertain. Germline values: CDR1 SGHTA, CDR2 FQGNSA. The CDR3 extends over 13 amino acids. V shed 5 bases and J shed 0 bases, with 8 bases lying between them. CDR3 nucleotides: TGTGCCAGCAGCCGATCCGGCTCCTACGAGCAGTACTTC. It yields the protein CASSRSGSYEQYF.

This clonotype was observed at least ten times. V gene TRBV6-6 combines with J gene TRBJ2-7; D might be TRBD1 or TRBD2, each matching 5 bases. Germline V gene sequence: CDR1 MNHNY, CDR2 SVGAGI (reference sequence). The length of the CDR3 is 13 residues. V was cut by 6 bases and J by 7 bases, with 16 bases left in between. This chain's CDR3 is CASSWPREGEQYF. CDR3 DNA sequence: TGTGCCAGCAGCTGGCCCCGAGAGGGGGAGCAGTACTTC.

The chain recombines TRBV7-9 with TRBJ1-5; D possibly corresponds to TRBD1 (6 bases). The V and J ends lost 6 bases and 7 bases respectively, with 16 bases between them. CDR1 is SEHNR and CDR2 is FQNEAQ in the germline V gene (reference sequence). The CDR3 contains 14 residues. Here the CDR3 DNA reads TGTGCCAGCAGTCAAGGGGGTGCTAGCCAGCCCCAGCATTTT. Translated: CASSQGGASQPQHF.

The CDR3 protein is CASSLLQGPDTQYF. The CDR3 nucleotides are TGTGCCAGCAGCTTACTACAGGGTCCAGATACGCAGTATTTT. The genes are TRBV7-9 and TRBJ2-3; D perhaps matches TRBD1 (6 bases). The germline CDR1 and CDR2 sequences are SEHNR and FQNEAQ (reference sequence). The CDR3 length is 14 residues. With 2 bases removed from V and 4 bases from J, the gap between germline ends came to 10 bases.

Comment on this clonotype: An end of the junction does not agree with germline; a read error may underlie this. The chain carries TRBV7-2 and TRBJ1-1, with D tentatively TRBD1 (5 bases). The CDR3 contains 13 residues. Germline CDR1 and CDR2: SGHTA and FQGNSA. DNA of the CDR3: TGTGCCAGCAGCCAGGGAGTAAGGGTTGGAGCTTCCTTT. It encodes CASSQGVRVGASF.

The gene calls are TRBV11-2 and TRBJ2-1, with D tentatively TRBD1 (6 bases). The CDR3 runs to 15 residues. Germline CDR1 is SGHAT and CDR2 is FQNNGV. Trimming took 6 bases from V and 2 from J, leaving 14 bases between them. This chain's CDR3 is CASREADSTYNEQFF. The CDR3, as DNA: TGTGCCAGCAGGGAGGCGGACAGTACCTACAATGAGCAGTTCTTC.

The sample holds many counts of this clonotype. The gene calls are TRBV10-3 and TRBJ1-5; 7 nucleotides align to TRBD1. The junction had 3 bases not matched to a gene; V was cut back by 10 bases and J by 3 bases. Per germline, CDR1 ENHRY and CDR2 SYGVKD. The CDR3 totals 12 residues. This CDR3 reads CATGQPNQPQHF. The CDR3 nucleotides are TGTGCCACGGGACAGCCCAATCAGCCCCAGCATTTT.

There are many counts of this clonotype. The J gene is TRBJ1-5, the V gene TRBV6-2 or TRBV6-3, with 7 bases lining up with TRBD1. V lost 1 base to trimming and J lost 1 base; unmatched junction nucleotides: 4. Germline values: CDR1 MNHEY, CDR2 SVGEGT. CDR3 length: 16 residues. In nucleotides, the CDR3 is TGTGCCAGCAGTTACTGGGGACAGAGGAGCAATCAGCCCCAGCATTTT. It is translated as CASSYWGQRSNQPQHF.

This sequence joins TRBV3-1 and TRBJ2-1; D uncertain. The length of the CDR3 is 16 residues. CDR1 is LGHDT and CDR2 is YNNKEL in the germline V gene (reference sequence). The V end was cut by 0 bases, the J end by 2 bases, with 11 bases between. The DNA for the CDR3 is TGTGCCAGCAGCCAAGATCACGTGGGGACCTACAATGAGCAGTTCTTC. It is translated as CASSQDHVGTYNEQFF.

This clonotype was found many times. V gene TRBV20-1 combines with J gene TRBJ2-7; D gene unclear. This CDR3 has 11 amino acids. From germline, CDR1 is DFQATT and CDR2 SNEGSKA (reference sequence). The germline V and J ends were trimmed by 0 bases and 6 bases, with 6 bases remaining between them. Here the CDR3 reads CSAREGGEQYF. For the CDR3, the DNA is TGCAGTGCTAGAGAAGGCGGCGAGCAGTACTTC.

This clonotype came up many times. The V and J genes are TRBV28 and TRBJ1-2; no firm D call. Trimming removed 8 bases from V and 4 bases from J, with 17 bases in between. Germline CDR1 and CDR2: MDHEN and SYDVKM. This CDR3 contains 14 residues. CDR3 DNA sequence: TGTGCCAGCTCCTCAAGAGGGTTTCCCTATGGCTACACCTTC. Encoded protein: CASSSRGFPYGYTF.

This clonotype was seen ten or more times. The junction and the germline gene differ at one end; a read error may be behind it. The V and J genes are TRBV28 and TRBJ1-5; D perhaps matches TRBD1 (5 bases). CDR1 is MDHEN, CDR2 SYDVKM, per germline. The CDR3 spans 11 residues. CDR3 residues: CASSFPGNPSF. The CDR3 DNA reads as TGTGCCAGCAGTTTTCCAGGGAATCCCAGTTTT. Variable domain in full (rest from reference TRBV28 and TRBJ1-5): DVKVTQSSRYLVKRTGEKVFLECVQDMDHENMFWYRQDPGLGLRLIYFSYDVKMKEKGDIPEGYSVSREKKERFSLILESASTNQTSMYLCASSFPGNPSFGDGTRLSIL.

This clonotype was recorded a few times. This sequence joins TRBV5-1 and TRBJ2-7; tentatively, D is TRBD1 or TRBD2 (7 bases each). Trimming took 3 bases from V and 1 from J, leaving 17 bases between them. The germline gives CDR1 SGHRS, CDR2 YFSETQ. CDR3 length equals 16 residues. The CDR3 sequence: CASSYRGGGISYEQYF. CDR3 sequence (DNA): TGCGCCAGCAGCTACCGGGGAGGGGGCATATCCTACGAGCAGTACTTC.